A selection of T cell receptor beta chains follows, all from one sample in a study of patients and donors after allogeneic stem cell transplantation. TCRdb fed the RT-PCR reads into MiXCR, producing one record per CDR3 protein. The repertoire consists of roughly 8,000 distinct CDR3 sequences, with more than 9% occurring once and the leading ten covering around half. The specimen sequenced was blood, either unsorted or a sorted T cell fraction (not recorded which). Receptor source: a human donor who was either an allogeneic HSCT recipient or a stem cell or donor lymphocyte infusion donor (not recorded which). It is not recorded whose cells these are; they may come from a transplant donor. The CDR3 runs from the conserved cysteine through the conserved F or W. The D gene is left open where the match is weak. The size entry is marked missing in some rows and otherwise reads once, few, many or a size class.

CDR3nt | CDR3aa | v_gene | abundance | j_gene | d_gene
TGTGCCTGGAGTAGGGGCCGCTCTGGAAACACCATATATTTT | CAWSRGRSGNTIYF | TRBV30 | . | TRBJ1-3 | .
TGTGCCAGCAGTGAAACAGGGGTACGAACTGAAGCTTTCTTT | CASSETGVRTEAFF | TRBV25-1 | few | TRBJ1-1 | TRBD1
TGTGCCAGCAGCGTAGGTCCGGGGCTCAGCAATGAGCAGTTCTTC | CASSVGPGLSNEQFF | TRBV9 | few | TRBJ2-1 | .
TGTGCCAGCAGCCACCGGGGAATAGCGGGCCCAGATACGCAGTATTTT | CASSHRGIAGPDTQYF | TRBV6-2/TRBV6-3 | . | TRBJ2-3 | TRBD2
TGTGCCAGCAGCACGACTAGCGGGGGGGCAGAGACCCAGTACTTC | CASSTTSGGAETQYF | TRBV12-3/TRBV12-4 | many | TRBJ2-5 | TRBD2
TGCGCCAGCAGCTTTCGAGGTGAAAATGAAAAACTGTTTTTT | CASSFRGENEKLFF | TRBV5-1 | many | TRBJ1-4 | .
TGTGCCAGCACTACAACCCGGGACAATGAGCAGTTCTTC | CASTTTRDNEQFF | TRBV2 | few | TRBJ2-1 | .
TGTGCCAGCCGCGAACCGGGGAACACTGAAGCTTTCTTT | CASREPGNTEAFF | TRBV21-1 | few | TRBJ1-1 | .
TGCGCCAGCAGTGATCTCCCGGCCGGAGACACAGATACGCAGTATTTT | CASSDLPAGDTDTQYF | TRBV10-1 | few | TRBJ2-3 | .
TGCAGCGTTCAGGTTTCTAGCAATCAGCCCCAGCATTTT | CSVQVSSNQPQHF | TRBV29-1 | many | TRBJ1-5 | .
TGTGCCAGCAGCCCACCCACGGGCTGGGTAGAAGGCTACACCTTC | CASSPPTGWVEGYTF | TRBV7-9 | . | TRBJ1-2 | .
TGCAGTGCTAGTAAGGGTTCGGGAATCGGCTACACCTTC | CSASKGSGIGYTF | TRBV20-1 | many | TRBJ1-2 | .
TGCGCCAGCAGCCTCCAGGGTGGGAATGAAAAACTGTTTTTT | CASSLQGGNEKLFF | TRBV5-1 | many | TRBJ1-4 | .
TGCAGTGCTAGTATGGCAGGTACCATGAACACTGAAGCTTTCTTT | CSASMAGTMNTEAFF | TRBV20-1 | many | TRBJ1-1 | .
TGTGCCAGCAGACCCCCCGGGACTAGCAAGGCGGAGACCCAGTACTTC | CASRPPGTSKAETQYF | TRBV7-2 | once | TRBJ2-5 | TRBD2
TGTGCCAGCTCACTTCCGGGACAGGGGTTTTCGGGTGAAAAACTGTTTTTT | CASSLPGQGFSGEKLFF | TRBV18 | many | TRBJ1-4 | TRBD1
TGTGCCAGCGCCGGGGACCCCTCCTACGAGCAGTACTTC | CASAGDPSYEQYF | TRBV2 | many | TRBJ2-7 | .
TGTGCCAGCATTTTTGCCGGGTCGGCTAATCAGCCCCAGCATTTT | CASIFAGSANQPQHF | TRBV6-1 | many | TRBJ1-5 | .
TGTGCCTGGAGAAGGAAGCGGGGGGCAGGAGGGGAGCTGTTTTTT | CAWRRKRGAGGELFF | TRBV30 | . | TRBJ2-2 | TRBD2
TGTGCCAGCAACCTAAGGGGACAGGGTAACTATGGCTACACCTTC | CASNLRGQGNYGYTF | TRBV27 | many | TRBJ1-2 | TRBD1
TGTGCCAGCAGTTACTCTTGGGGAACATCACAAGAGACCCAGTACTTC | CASSYSWGTSQETQYF | TRBV6-5 | . | TRBJ2-5 | .
TGTGCCAGCAGAAGGCCAGGGACCCTTTCTCATTCACCCCTCCACTTT | CASRRPGTLSHSPLHF | TRBV6-6 | many | TRBJ1-6 | .
TGTGCCACCAGTGACTCGGACAGGGGGTCCTACAATGAGCAGTTCTTC | CATSDSDRGSYNEQFF | TRBV24-1 | . | TRBJ2-1 | TRBD1
TGTGCCAGCAGACAGGGGAGTCAAGAGACCCAGTACTTC | CASRQGSQETQYF | TRBV6-5 | medium-sized | TRBJ2-5 | TRBD1
TGTGCCAGCAGTTCCCAGGTGGGTTACACAGATACGCAGTATTTT | CASSSQVGYTDTQYF | TRBV12-3/TRBV12-4 | few | TRBJ2-3 | .
TGTGCCAGCAGTTTCTCAGGGGGCGTCGGTCAGCCCCAGCATTTT | CASSFSGGVGQPQHF | TRBV12-3/TRBV12-4 | few | TRBJ1-5 | TRBD1
TGTGCCAGTAGTCGGAGGGATAATGAAAAACTGTTTTTT | CASSRRDNEKLFF | TRBV19 | many | TRBJ1-4 | .
TGTGCCAGCAGCTTAGGCCCCCTGGACGGCACGGACAATGAGCAGTTCTTC | CASSLGPLDGTDNEQFF | TRBV7-8 | . | TRBJ2-1 | .
TGTGCCATCAGTGATCCCGCCCCCCCCGATTCACCCCTCCACTTT | CAISDPAPPDSPLHF | TRBV10-3 | many | TRBJ1-6 | .
TGCGCCAGCAGCTTGGATCGAGGGGGGGCCTCGAATGAGCAGTTCTTC | CASSLDRGGASNEQFF | TRBV5-1 | . | TRBJ2-1 | .
TGTGCCAGCACCTTTACCGCTAGCGGGGTAGATACGCAGTATTTT | CASTFTASGVDTQYF | TRBV7-2 | . | TRBJ2-3 | TRBD2
TGCGCCAGCAGTCCCAAAACAGCCGATTCTTTCTCCTACGAGCAGTACTTC | CASSPKTADSFSYEQYF | TRBV23-1 | . | TRBJ2-7 | .
TGTGCCAGCAGCCAAGACAGGGTCTCTGGAAACACCATATATTTT | CASSQDRVSGNTIYF | TRBV3-1 | many | TRBJ1-3 | .
TGTGCCAGCAGCTTAGGGGGCCTCTACAATGAGCAGTTCTTC | CASSLGGLYNEQFF | TRBV7-9 | . | TRBJ2-1 | .
TGTGCCAGCAGCAAGGGACAGGGGTCAGATACGCAGTATTTT | CASSKGQGSDTQYF | TRBV25-1 | . | TRBJ2-3 | TRBD1
TGCAGTGCTAGACGGGAGAGCTCCTACGAGCAGTACTTC | CSARRESSYEQYF | TRBV20-1 | . | TRBJ2-7 | .
TGTGCCAGCAGCCGCCGACTAGCGGGAGGAGAGACCCAGTACTTC | CASSRRLAGGETQYF | TRBV7-9 | . | TRBJ2-5 | TRBD2
TGTGCCAGCAGCTCGAACCACGGCAATCAGCCCCAGCATTTT | CASSSNHGNQPQHF | TRBV7-8 | few | TRBJ1-5 | .
TGTGCCAGCTCAACGGGTGCCCAGGGCGACTCTGGAAACACCATATATTTT | CASSTGAQGDSGNTIYF | TRBV18 | . | TRBJ1-3 | .
TGCGCCAGCAGCCAAGCGGCTCTCGACAATCAGCACCAGCATTTT | CASSQAALDNQHQHF | TRBV4-1 | . | TRBJ1-5 | .
TGTGCCAGCAGCGCCAGGGACGGTGACCCTCGAGAGGACATTCAGTACTTC | CASSARDGDPREDIQYF | TRBV9 | many | TRBJ2-4 | .
TGTGCCACCAGGACATCCGCAGGGCTTAACTATGGCTACACCTTC | CATRTSAGLNYGYTF | TRBV15 | few | TRBJ1-2 | .
TGTGCCAGCAGCTACCAGCTCATCTCACCCCTCCACTTT | CASSYQLISPLHF | TRBV6-1 | many | TRBJ1-6 | .
TGTGCCAGCTCACAGGTGGGGGCGGCCACTGAAGCTTTCTTT | CASSQVGAATEAFF | TRBV18 | . | TRBJ1-1 | .
TGTGCCAGCAGTTTACTAGCGGGGGGGGATGAGCAGTTCTTC | CASSLLAGGDEQFF | TRBV27 | . | TRBJ2-1 | TRBD2
TGCGCCAGCAGTGAGGGAGGGGACTCCTATAATTCACCCCTCCACTTT | CASSEGGDSYNSPLHF | TRBV10-2 | many | TRBJ1-6 | .
TGTGCCAGCAGTCCATCCCGACAGACCTTAGGCACAGATACGCAGTATTTT | CASSPSRQTLGTDTQYF | TRBV12-3/TRBV12-4 | . | TRBJ2-3 | .
TGTGCCAGCAGACCTAACACCGGGAGGACCGGGGAGCTGTTTTTT | CASRPNTGRTGELFF | TRBV21-1 | few | TRBJ2-2 | .
TGCGCCAGCAGCCAAGAGGTCTTAATAAGTCTGGGCGGCCACTATGGCTACACCTTC | CASSQEVLISLGGHYGYTF | TRBV4-3 | few | TRBJ1-2 | .
TGTGCCACCAGCAGATACCGGGACAGGGGGTTTGGGGCTGAAGCTTTCTTT | CATSRYRDRGFGAEAFF | TRBV15 | many | TRBJ1-1 | TRBD1
TGTGCCAGCAGGGAGGGGAATTCACCCCTCCACTTT | CASREGNSPLHF | TRBV12-3/TRBV12-4 | many | TRBJ1-6 | .
TGCGCCAGCAGTGACTACACTGAAGCTTTCTTT | CASSDYTEAFF | TRBV5-1 | . | TRBJ1-1 | .
TGTGCCAGCAGTTTGTCCCGGGGGCTTGACATTCAGTACTTC | CASSLSRGLDIQYF | TRBV27 | few | TRBJ2-4 | .
TGTGCCAGCAGCCCACCGACGGGGTCTGGGGCCAACGTCCTGACTTTC | CASSPPTGSGANVLTF | TRBV7-9 | . | TRBJ2-6 | .
TGTGCCAGCAGTCCCGGGACAGGGGTGAAGGGCTACACCTTC | CASSPGTGVKGYTF | TRBV6-6 | few | TRBJ1-2 | TRBD1
TGTGCCAGCAGTCAATCCGGGAGAGGACCTCTGTACGGAAACACCATATATTTT | CASSQSGRGPLYGNTIYF | TRBV12-3/TRBV12-4 | many | TRBJ1-3 | .
TGTGCCAGCAGTCCAACATGGGGGGCTAATGAAAAACTGTTTTTT | CASSPTWGANEKLFF | TRBV27 | medium-sized | TRBJ1-4 | .
TGCGCCAGCAGCTTGGGGACTTCGAGCTCCTACGAGCAGTACTTC | CASSLGTSSSYEQYF | TRBV5-1 | few | TRBJ2-7 | .